This T cell receptor (beta chain) was retrieved from a study of cytomegalovirus exposure and HLA in healthy donors. Whole-study findings and limits: The study labeled 170 or so TCR beta chains cytomegalovirus-associated. Most sequenced TCRs were rare (though some public TCRs occurred in many donors).

Germline lookup yields CDR1 GTSNPN and CDR2 SVGIG (reference sequence). Trimming removed 3 bases from V and 4 bases from J, with 9 bases in between. CDR3 length: 12 amino acids. As concerns this clone: Its matching antigen is unknown.

Using immunoSEQ multiplex PCR, the repertoire was profiled, and TCRdb retains in-frame clones only, with some absent. The sample includes almost 75,000 clones, just under 85% of them seen just once. The chain couples TRBV30 to TRBJ1-2; a weak D match, TRBD1 (6 bases). The sequence came from a man younger than 40 in good health and CMV-seronegative. The sequenced sample was PBMCs. The CDR3 DNA is TGTGCCTGGAGCCAGGGGAGCTATGGCTACACCTTC. Its translation is CAWSQGSYGYTF.